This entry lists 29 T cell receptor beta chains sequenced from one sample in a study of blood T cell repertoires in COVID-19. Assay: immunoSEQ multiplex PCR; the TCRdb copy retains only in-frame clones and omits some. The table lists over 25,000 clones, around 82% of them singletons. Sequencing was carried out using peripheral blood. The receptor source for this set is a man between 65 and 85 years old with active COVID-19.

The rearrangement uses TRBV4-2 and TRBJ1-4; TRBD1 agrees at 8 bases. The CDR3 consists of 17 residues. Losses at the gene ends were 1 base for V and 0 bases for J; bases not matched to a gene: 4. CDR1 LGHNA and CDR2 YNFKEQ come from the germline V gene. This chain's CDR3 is CASSQAGQVATNEKLFF. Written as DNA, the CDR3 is TGTGCCAGCAGCCAAGCGGGACAGGTTGCAACTAATGAAAAACTGTTTTTT.

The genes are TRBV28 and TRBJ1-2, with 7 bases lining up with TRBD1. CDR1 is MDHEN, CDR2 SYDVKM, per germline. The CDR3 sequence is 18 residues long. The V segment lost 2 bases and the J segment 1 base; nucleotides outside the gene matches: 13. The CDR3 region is CASSLAGTELFGNYGYTF. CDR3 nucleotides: TGTGCCAGCAGTTTAGCCGGGACAGAGCTATTTGGTAACTATGGCTACACCTTC.

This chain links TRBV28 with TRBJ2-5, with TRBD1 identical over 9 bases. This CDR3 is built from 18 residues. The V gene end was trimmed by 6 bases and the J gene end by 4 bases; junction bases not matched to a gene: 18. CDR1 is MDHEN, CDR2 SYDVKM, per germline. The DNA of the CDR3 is TGTGCCAGCAGCTCCTCCGGGACAGGGTTTTTTAGGGGAGAGACCCAGTACTTC. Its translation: CASSSSGTGFFRGETQYF.

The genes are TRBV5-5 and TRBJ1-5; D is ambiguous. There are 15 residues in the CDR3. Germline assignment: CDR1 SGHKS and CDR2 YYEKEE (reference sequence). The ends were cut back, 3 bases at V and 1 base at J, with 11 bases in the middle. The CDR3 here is CASSSHLGSNQPQHF. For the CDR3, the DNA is TGTGCCAGCAGCTCCCACCTGGGCAGCAATCAGCCCCAGCATTTT.

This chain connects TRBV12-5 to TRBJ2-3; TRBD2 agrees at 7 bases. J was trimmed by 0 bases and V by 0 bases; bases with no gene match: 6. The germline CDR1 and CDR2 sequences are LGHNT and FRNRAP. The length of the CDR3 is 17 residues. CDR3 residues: CASGLVLLADSTDTQYF. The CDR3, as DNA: TGTGCTAGTGGTTTGGTACTTCTAGCGGACAGCACAGATACGCAGTATTTT. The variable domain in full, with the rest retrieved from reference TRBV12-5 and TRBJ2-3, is DARVTQTPRHKVTEMGQEVTMRCQPILGHNTVFWYRQTMMQGLELLAYFRNRAPLDDSGMPKDRFSAEMPDATLATLKIQPSEPRDSAVYFCASGLVLLADSTDTQYFGPGTRLTVL.

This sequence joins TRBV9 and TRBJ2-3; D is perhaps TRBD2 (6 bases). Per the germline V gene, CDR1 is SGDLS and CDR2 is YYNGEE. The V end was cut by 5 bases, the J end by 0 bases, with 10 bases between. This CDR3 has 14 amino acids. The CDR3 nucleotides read TGTGCCAGCAGTGGCGGGGCCAGCACAGATACGCAGTATTTT. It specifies CASSGGASTDTQYF.

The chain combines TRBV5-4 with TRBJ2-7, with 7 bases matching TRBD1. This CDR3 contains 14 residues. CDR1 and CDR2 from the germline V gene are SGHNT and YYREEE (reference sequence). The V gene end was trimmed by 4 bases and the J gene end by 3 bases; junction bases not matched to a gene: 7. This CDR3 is CASSAQGENYEQYF. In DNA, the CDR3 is TGTGCCAGCAGCGCCCAGGGGGAAAACTACGAGCAGTACTTC.

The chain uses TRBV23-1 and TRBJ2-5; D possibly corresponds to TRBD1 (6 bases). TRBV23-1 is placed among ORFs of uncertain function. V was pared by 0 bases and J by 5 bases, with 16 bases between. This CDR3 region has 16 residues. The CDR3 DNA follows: TGCGCCAGCAGTCAATCGGGCGGCAGGGGCGGCGAGACCCAGTACTTC. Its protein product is CASSQSGGRGGETQYF.

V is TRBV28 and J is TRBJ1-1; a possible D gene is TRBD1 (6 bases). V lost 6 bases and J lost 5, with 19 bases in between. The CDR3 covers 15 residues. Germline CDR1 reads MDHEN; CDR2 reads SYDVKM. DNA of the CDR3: TGTGCCAGCAGCCCCCCCGCAGGGGTTGGGACTGAAGCTTTCTTT. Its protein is CASSPPAGVGTEAFF.

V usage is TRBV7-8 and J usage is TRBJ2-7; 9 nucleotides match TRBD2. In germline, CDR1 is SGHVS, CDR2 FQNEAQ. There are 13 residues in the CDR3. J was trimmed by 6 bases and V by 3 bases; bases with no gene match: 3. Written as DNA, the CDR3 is TGTGCCAGCAGCTTTGGCGGGGGGGGCGAGCAGTACTTC. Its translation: CASSFGGGGEQYF.

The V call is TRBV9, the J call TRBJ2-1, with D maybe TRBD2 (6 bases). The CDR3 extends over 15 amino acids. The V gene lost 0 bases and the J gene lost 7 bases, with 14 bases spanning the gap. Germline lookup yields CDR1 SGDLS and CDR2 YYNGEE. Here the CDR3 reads CASSVGSGGRNEQFF. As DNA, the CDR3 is TGTGCCAGCAGCGTAGGAAGTGGGGGGAGGAATGAGCAGTTCTTC.

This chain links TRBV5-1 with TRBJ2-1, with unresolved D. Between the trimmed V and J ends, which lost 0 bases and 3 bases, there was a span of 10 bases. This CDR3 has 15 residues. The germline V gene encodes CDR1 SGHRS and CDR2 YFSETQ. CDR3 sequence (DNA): TGCGCCAGCAGCTTGGTAGAAAAACTCTACAATGAGCAGTTCTTC. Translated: CASSLVEKLYNEQFF.

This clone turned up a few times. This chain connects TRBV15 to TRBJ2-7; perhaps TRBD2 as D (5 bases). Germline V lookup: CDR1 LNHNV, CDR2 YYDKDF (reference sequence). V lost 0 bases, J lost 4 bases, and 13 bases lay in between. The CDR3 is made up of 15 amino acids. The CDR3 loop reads CATSREPGGLYEQYF. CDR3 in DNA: TGTGCCACCAGCAGAGAGCCAGGAGGCTTATACGAGCAGTACTTC.

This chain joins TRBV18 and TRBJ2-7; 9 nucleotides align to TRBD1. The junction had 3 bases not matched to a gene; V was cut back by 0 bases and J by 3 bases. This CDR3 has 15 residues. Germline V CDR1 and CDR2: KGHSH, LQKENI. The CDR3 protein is CASSPPGQGYYEQYF. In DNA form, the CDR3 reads TGTGCCAGCTCACCACCGGGACAGGGATACTACGAGCAGTACTTC.

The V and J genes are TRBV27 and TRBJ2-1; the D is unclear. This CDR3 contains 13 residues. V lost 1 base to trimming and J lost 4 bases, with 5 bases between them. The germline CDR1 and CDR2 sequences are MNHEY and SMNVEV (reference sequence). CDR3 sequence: CASSLYGYNEQFF. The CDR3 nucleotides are TGTGCCAGCAGTTTATACGGGTACAATGAGCAGTTCTTC.

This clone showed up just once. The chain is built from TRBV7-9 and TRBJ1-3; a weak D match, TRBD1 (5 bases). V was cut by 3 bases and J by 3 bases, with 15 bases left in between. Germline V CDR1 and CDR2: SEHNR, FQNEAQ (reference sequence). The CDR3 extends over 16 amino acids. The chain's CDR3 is CASSLGQGVFGNTIYF. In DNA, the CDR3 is TGTGCCAGCAGCTTGGGCCAGGGTGTTTTTGGAAACACCATATATTTT. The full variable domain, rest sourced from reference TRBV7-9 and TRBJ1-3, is DTGVSQNPRHKITKRGQNVTFRCDPISEHNRLYWYRQTLGQGPEFLTYFQNEAQLEKSRLLSDRFSAERPKGSFSTLEIQRTEQGDSAMYLCASSLGQGVFGNTIYFGEGSWLTVV.

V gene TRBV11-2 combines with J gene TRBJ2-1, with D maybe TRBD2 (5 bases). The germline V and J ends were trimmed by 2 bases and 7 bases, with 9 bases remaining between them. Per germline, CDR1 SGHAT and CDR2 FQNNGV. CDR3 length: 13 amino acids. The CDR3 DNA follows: TGTGCCAGCAGCTTACTCGGGGTTAATGAGCAGTTCTTC. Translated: CASSLLGVNEQFF.

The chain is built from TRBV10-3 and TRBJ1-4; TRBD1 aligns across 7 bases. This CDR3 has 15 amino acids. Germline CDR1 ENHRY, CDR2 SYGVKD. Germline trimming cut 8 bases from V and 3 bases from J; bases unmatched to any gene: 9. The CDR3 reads CAIRGGLGANEKLFF. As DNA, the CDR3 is TGTGCCATCCGAGGGGGCCTCGGGGCTAATGAAAAACTGTTTTTT.

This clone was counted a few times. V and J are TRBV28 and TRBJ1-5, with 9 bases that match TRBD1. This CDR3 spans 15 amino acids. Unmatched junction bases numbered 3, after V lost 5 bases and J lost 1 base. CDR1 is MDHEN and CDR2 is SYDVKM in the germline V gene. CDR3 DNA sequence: TGTGCCAGCAGTCGGACAGGGGCCAGCAATCAGCCCCAGCATTTT. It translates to CASSRTGASNQPQHF.

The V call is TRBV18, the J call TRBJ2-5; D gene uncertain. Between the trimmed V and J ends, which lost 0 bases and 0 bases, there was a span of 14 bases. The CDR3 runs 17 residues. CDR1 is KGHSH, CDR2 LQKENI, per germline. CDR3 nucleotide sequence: TGTGCCAGCTCACCACCGCAGACTTACACGTACCAAGAGACCCAGTACTTC. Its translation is CASSPPQTYTYQETQYF.

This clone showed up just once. DNA for the CDR3: TGTGCCAGCAGCTTCATAGCGGGGACGGAGACCCAGTACTTC. It codes for CASSFIAGTETQYF. The chain combines TRBV3-1 (or the pseudogene TRBV3-2) with TRBJ2-5, with 8 bases matching TRBD2. Trimming cost V 5 bases and J 5 bases; bases outside gene matches: 7. The CDR3 runs to 14 residues. From germline, CDR1 is LGHDT and CDR2 YNNKEL (reference sequence).

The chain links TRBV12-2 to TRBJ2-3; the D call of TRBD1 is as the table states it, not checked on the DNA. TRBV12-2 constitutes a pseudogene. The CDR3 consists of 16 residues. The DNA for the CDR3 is TGTGCAAGTCGCTTGGTGGACAACGACGGCACAGATACGCAGTATTTT. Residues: CASRLVDNDGTDTQYF.

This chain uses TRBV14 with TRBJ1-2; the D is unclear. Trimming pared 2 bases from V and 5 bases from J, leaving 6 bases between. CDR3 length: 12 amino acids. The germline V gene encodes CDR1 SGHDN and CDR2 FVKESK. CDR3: CASSQSHYGYTF. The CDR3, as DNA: TGTGCCAGCAGCCAAAGCCATTATGGCTACACCTTC.

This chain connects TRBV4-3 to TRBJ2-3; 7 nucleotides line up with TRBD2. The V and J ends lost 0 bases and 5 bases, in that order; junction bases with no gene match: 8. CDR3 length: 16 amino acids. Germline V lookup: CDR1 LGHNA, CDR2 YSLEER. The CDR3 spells CASSQEPPGGRDTQYF. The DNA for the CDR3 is TGCGCCAGCAGCCAAGAGCCGCCCGGGGGGAGAGATACGCAGTATTTT.

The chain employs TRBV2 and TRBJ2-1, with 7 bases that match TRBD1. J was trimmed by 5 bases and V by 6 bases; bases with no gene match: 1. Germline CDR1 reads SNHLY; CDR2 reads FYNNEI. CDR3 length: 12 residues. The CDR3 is CASRTGNNEQFF. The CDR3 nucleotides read TGTGCCAGCAGGACAGGGAACAATGAGCAGTTCTTC.

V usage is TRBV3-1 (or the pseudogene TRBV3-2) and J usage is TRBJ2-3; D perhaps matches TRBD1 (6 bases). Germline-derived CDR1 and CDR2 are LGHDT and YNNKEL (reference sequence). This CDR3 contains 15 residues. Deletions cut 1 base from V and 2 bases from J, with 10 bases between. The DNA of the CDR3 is TGTGCCAGCAGCCAAGGGGGGACATCCACAGATACGCAGTATTTT. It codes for CASSQGGTSTDTQYF.

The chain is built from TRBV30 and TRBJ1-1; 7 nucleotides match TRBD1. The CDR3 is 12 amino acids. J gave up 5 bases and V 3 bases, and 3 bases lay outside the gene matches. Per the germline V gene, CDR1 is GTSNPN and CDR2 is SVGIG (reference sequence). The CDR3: CAWRPGQTEAFF. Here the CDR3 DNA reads TGTGCCTGGAGGCCGGGACAGACTGAAGCTTTCTTT.

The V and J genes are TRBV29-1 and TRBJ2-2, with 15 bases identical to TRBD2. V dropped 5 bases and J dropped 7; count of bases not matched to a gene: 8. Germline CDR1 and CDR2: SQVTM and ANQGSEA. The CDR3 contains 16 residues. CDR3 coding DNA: TGCAGCGTTCCCAGGACTAGCGGGGGGGCAATCGGGGAGCTGTTTTTT. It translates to CSVPRTSGGAIGELFF.

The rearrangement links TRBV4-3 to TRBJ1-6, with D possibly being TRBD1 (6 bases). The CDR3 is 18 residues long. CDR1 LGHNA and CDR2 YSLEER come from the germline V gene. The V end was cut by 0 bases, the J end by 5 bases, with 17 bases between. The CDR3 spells CASSQDLLGGANNSPLHF. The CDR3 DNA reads TGCGCCAGCAGCCAAGATCTTCTGGGGGGGGCGAATAATTCACCCCTCCACTTT.